The entry that follows covers one TCR beta chain sequence. A few counts support this clonotype. Its antigen has not been determined. No qualities accompany the bases; no much larger clone lies one base away. Preparation of the library involved 5' RACE. TCRdb lists the instrument as Illumina HiSeq 2500. A second PCR of roughly 7 to 11 cycles was performed with a sample-barcoded 5' primer and a J-beta primer mix. Each TCR beta cDNA molecule received a unique molecular identifier from a template-switch 5' adaptor carrying 12 random nucleotides. Each sample yielded at least 3 million CDR3-containing paired-end reads. All of the RNA was converted into first-strand cDNA using the Mint cDNA synthesis kit, with a TRBC-specific oligonucleotide serving as the primer. After uracil-DNA glycosylase treatment, a first 18-cycle PCR used universal primers M1SS and BC2_uni_R on all cDNA. Turning to the authors' computational methods: For normalization, 1 million high-quality reads were randomly selected from each sample, with every read carrying a distinct molecular identifier. Reads sharing molecular identifiers were discarded rather than binned into consensus sequences. MiTCR, with a Q25 quality threshold and the strictest error-elimination algorithm, was used for CDR3 identification, clonotype clustering and error correction. A nonparametric unseen species model with Euler transformation was used to estimate a lower bound on total TCR beta diversity. TCRdb redid the processing of the public reads, applying fastp at Q25 and MiXCR, and retained in-frame beta chains. Rows with one shared CDR3 protein collapse into an entry with the most common genes and DNA. TCRdb, not the authors, supplied the V and J calls. The table for this sample lists more than 650,000 distinct CDR3 sequences; about 20% of them were counted only once. Jointly, the top ten make up roughly 22% of the sample.

The sample belongs to a study of blood T cells in healthy people across ages (dated by TCRdb to about 2015). For the study in its entirety: In model experiments, roughly one uniquely barcoded TCR beta cDNA molecule per two T cells was captured by template switching. The study measured age-related changes in TCR beta repertoire diversity using deep sequencing normalized with unique cDNA molecular identifiers. Four age groups were formed from the donors: young (average roughly 15 years), middle-aged (roughly 38), aged (62) and long-lived (around 82). To avoid experimental bias, donors of different ages were randomly spread across the sequencing lanes. Two additional independent replicas of 1 million unique cDNA reads from the same blood draw were analyzed for two donors (one aged 18 to 29 and one aged 80 or older). Results and caveats for the whole study, not just this receptor: Observed TCR beta diversity per million T cells fell roughly linearly with age, and a significant reduction was already apparent by age roughly 40. Total diversity estimates from one million sequenced T cells were considered lower bounds and underestimates. The long-lived group showed more naive CD4+ T cells, fewer expanded clones and increased TCR diversity than the aged group, suggesting age selection. Observed TCR beta diversity correlated strongly with the percentage of naive T cells measured by flow cytometry. Because the CMV infection status of the donors was unknown, age-related changes in expanded clonotypes may potentially have been confounded. Since profiling was done on bulk unsorted PBMCs, naive and antigen-experienced compartments could not be conclusively compared.

The donors were some 36 Caucasian individuals from Russia, aged roughly 6 to 100 years, who were systemically healthy. About 10 milliliters of peripheral blood were drawn from each donor into EDTA-treated Vacutainer tubes. Ficoll-Paque density-gradient centrifugation was used to isolate PBMCs, with at least 7 million per sample. Trizol reagent was used to extract total RNA from the PBMCs, yielding at least 6 micrograms per sample. Naive CD45RAhigh/CD27high T cell percentages were measured by flow cytometry on a PBMC aliquot from every donor. Sequencing was done on a sample of blood. The source of this sequence is a man between 65 and 80 years old in good health.

CDR3 protein: CASSLGYRGREKLFF. The DNA reads TGCGCCAGCAGCTTGGGGTACAGGGGCAGAGAAAAACTGTTTTTT. This sequence uses TRBV5-1 and TRBJ1-4, with 7 junctional bases fitting TRBD1. V loses 0 bases at its end and J loses 8 bases; junction bases beyond the gene matches: 7. Its CDR3 holds 15 amino acids, cysteine through phenylalanine. The only DNA kept is the CDR3, 45 bases in frame from the first base. Based on the germline V gene, the CDR1 and CDR2 sequences are SGHRS and YFSETQ.